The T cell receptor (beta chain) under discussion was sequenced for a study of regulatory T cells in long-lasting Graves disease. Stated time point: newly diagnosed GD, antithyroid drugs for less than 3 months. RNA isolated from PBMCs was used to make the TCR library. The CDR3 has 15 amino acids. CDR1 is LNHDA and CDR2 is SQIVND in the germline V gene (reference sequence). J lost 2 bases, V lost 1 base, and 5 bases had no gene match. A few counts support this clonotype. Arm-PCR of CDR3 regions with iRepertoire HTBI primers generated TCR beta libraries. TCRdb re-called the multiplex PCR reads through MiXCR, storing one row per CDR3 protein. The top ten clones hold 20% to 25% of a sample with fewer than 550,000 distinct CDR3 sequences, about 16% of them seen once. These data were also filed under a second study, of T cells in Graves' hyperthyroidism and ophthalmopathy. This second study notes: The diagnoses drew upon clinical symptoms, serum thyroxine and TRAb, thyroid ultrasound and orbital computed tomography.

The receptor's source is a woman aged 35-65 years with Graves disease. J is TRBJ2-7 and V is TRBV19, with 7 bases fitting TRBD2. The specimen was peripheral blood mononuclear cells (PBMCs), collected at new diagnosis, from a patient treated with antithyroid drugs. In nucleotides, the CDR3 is TGTGCCAGTAGTATAGCGGCGGGGGAGACCTACGAGCAGTACTTC. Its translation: CASSIAAGETYEQYF.